What follows describes a single T cell receptor (beta chain). Its cognate antigen is unknown. Isocitrate dehydrogenase mutation was absent in all glioblastoma patients. The data are from a study of glioma-infiltrating T cells after dendritic cell vaccination. Notes on the study in general: Complete blood and tumor specimen sets were limited to few patients.

The V segment lost 1 base and the J segment 3 bases; nucleotides outside the gene matches: 2. CDR1 and CDR2 (germline): SGHVS, FQNEAQ. CDR3 size: 14 residues. Profiled with immunoSEQ multiplex PCR; TCRdb holds only in-frame clones, not every one. The table lists about 82,000 clones, over 85% of them singletons. The TCR sequence derives from a human donor with glioblastoma. This material consisted of blood, taken before dendritic cell vaccination. The gene calls are TRBV7-8 and TRBJ2-5, with 7 bases that match TRBD1. The CDR3 here is CASSLGDSKETQYF. CDR3 nucleotides: TGTGCCAGCAGCTTAGGGGACAGTAAAGAGACCCAGTACTTC.